Following are 7 T cell receptor beta chains from one sample sequenced in a study of cytomegalovirus exposure and HLA in healthy donors. The PCR made use of 60 Vbeta and 13 Jbeta primers. Generated by immunoSEQ multiplex PCR, the TCRdb table keeps only in-frame clones and is missing some. The sample lists approximately 180,000 clones; 70% to 85% were seen once. Sample: PBMCs. The receptors here all came from a human donor in good health.

The rearrangement uses TRBV9 and TRBJ2-3; no clear D gene. Looked up from germline, CDR1 is SGDLS and CDR2 is YYNGEE. Trimming pared 0 bases from V and 4 bases from J, leaving 6 bases between. The CDR3 is 13 residues long. The DNA for the CDR3 is TGTGCCAGCAGCGTAGTGGTAGCAGATACGCAGTATTTT. It codes for CASSVVVADTQYF. The variable domain in full, completed from reference TRBV9 and TRBJ2-3, reads DSGVTQTPKHLITATGQRVTLRCSPRSGDLSVYWYQQSLDQGLQFLIQYYNGEERAKGNILERFSAQQFPDLHSELNLSSLELGDSALYFCASSVVVADTQYFGPGTRLTVL.

This clone occurred a few times. The rearrangement joins TRBV25-1 to TRBJ1-4; 10 bases align to TRBD1. The CDR3 covers 15 residues. The V gene end was trimmed by 1 base and the J gene end by 8 bases; junction bases not matched to a gene: 4. Germline CDR1 is MGHDK and CDR2 is SYGVNS. The CDR3 loop is CASSESGTGDEKLFF. The DNA for the CDR3 is TGTGCCAGCAGTGAATCCGGGACAGGGGACGAAAAACTGTTTTTT.

This chain joins TRBV5-6 and TRBJ2-2, with TRBD1 as a possible D gene (5 bases). Germline CDR1 reads SGHDT; CDR2 reads YYEEEE. The V end lost 1 base, the J end lost 4 bases, and 11 bases lay between the germline ends. The CDR3 extends over 15 amino acids. CDR3 loop: CASSLRGLGTGELFF. CDR3 nucleotide sequence: TGTGCCAGCAGCTTGAGGGGCCTCGGCACCGGGGAGCTGTTTTTT.

The chain joins TRBV18 to TRBJ2-7; 9 nucleotides align to TRBD1. J was trimmed by 3 bases and V by 1 base; bases with no gene match: 4. CDR1 and CDR2 from the germline V gene are KGHSH and LQKENI. The CDR3 sequence is 15 residues long. CDR3 loop: CASSPRPGQGYEQYF. In nucleotides, the CDR3 is TGTGCCAGCTCACCACGGCCGGGACAGGGCTACGAGCAGTACTTC.

This clone appeared a few times. For the CDR3, the DNA is TGTGCCTGGAGTTTAAGAGGATCCTCTGGAAACACCATATATTTT. It specifies CAWSLRGSSGNTIYF. The V gene is TRBV30, the J gene TRBJ1-3; no definite D call. Germline CDR1 and CDR2: GTSNPN and SVGIG (reference sequence). Between the trimmed V and J ends, which lost 2 bases and 0 bases, there was a span of 11 bases. The CDR3 is 15 amino acids.

The gene calls are TRBV6-5 and TRBJ1-2, with unresolved D. Germline V gene sequence: CDR1 MNHEY, CDR2 SVGAGI. V lost 4 bases to trimming and J lost 4 bases, with 10 bases between them. The length of the CDR3 is 13 residues. CDR3 DNA sequence: TGTGCCAGCAGTTCGGTCCCAACCTATGGCTACACCTTC. Encoded protein: CASSSVPTYGYTF.

V gene TRBV14 combines with J gene TRBJ2-2; D ambiguous. The germline V gene encodes CDR1 SGHDN and CDR2 FVKESK. With 1 base removed from V and 4 bases from J, the gap between germline ends came to 7 bases. The CDR3 totals 14 residues. CDR3 residues: CASSQGLSTGELFF. The CDR3 bases are TGTGCCAGCAGCCAAGGGCTCTCCACCGGGGAGCTGTTTTTT. Variable domain in full (rest from reference TRBV14 and TRBJ2-2): EAGVTQFPSHSVIEKGQTVTLRCDPISGHDNLYWYRRVMGKEIKFLLHFVKESKQDESGMPNNRFLAERTGGTYSTLKVQPAELEDSGVYFCASSQGLSTGELFFGEGSRLTVL.